This T cell receptor beta chain was identified in a study of T cells in women clearing cervical HPV infection. Study-level information: Blood came at first lesion visit for cases, post-clearance for controls.

Details on this clone: Read data end 3 residues before the CDR3 end; the end is taken from the germline J gene.

CDR1 and CDR2 (germline): SGHTA, FQGNSA. V gave up 4 bases and J gave up 4 bases, with 11 bases separating them. This CDR3 is built from 13 residues. Sequenced by immunoSEQ multiplex PCR; TCRdb stores in-frame clones only, minus some. The sample's table shows tens of thousands of clones. Sequencing used blood buffy coat. The chain has TRBV7-2 and TRBJ2-7, with D maybe TRBD2 (5 bases). The TCR was taken from a woman between 18 and 70 years old with a cervical HPV16 infection that either progressed to CIN3+ or cleared (not recorded which). The part of the CDR3 DNA that was read is TGTGCCAGCAGCTGGAAGGACTCTTACGAG. The encoded protein is CASSWKDSYE. The CDR3 as a whole reads CASSWKDSYEQYF.